Each of the 9 T cell receptor beta chains below was sequenced from the same sample in a study of T cell changes during pregnancy in multiple sclerosis. This table comes from immunoSEQ multiplex PCR, and its TCRdb copy is limited to in-frame clones, with some not included. Of fewer than 85,000 clones in the sample, around 93% were seen once. Sequenced here: peripheral blood, sampled after pregnancy. The source is a female donor in good health, enrolled as a control in a pregnancy study.

This chain connects TRBV19 to TRBJ2-1; the D gene is possibly TRBD1 (6 bases). Per germline, CDR1 LNHDA and CDR2 SQIVND (reference sequence). Between the trimmed V and J ends, which lost 8 bases and 0 bases, there was a span of 11 bases. This CDR3 has 14 amino acids. DNA for the CDR3: TGTGCCAGTGCCGGACAGAGCTCCTACAATGAGCAGTTCTTC. This codes for CASAGQSSYNEQFF.

V is TRBV4-3 and J is TRBJ1-4; maybe TRBD1 (5 bases). Germline assignment: CDR1 LGHNA and CDR2 YSLEER. The CDR3 has 15 residues. V was trimmed by 0 bases and J by 5 bases, leaving 10 bases between them. The CDR3: CASSQEGQGNEKLFF. Here the CDR3 DNA reads TGCGCCAGCAGCCAAGAGGGGCAAGGGAATGAAAAACTGTTTTTT.

The V call is TRBV14, the J call TRBJ2-7; 11 bases align to TRBD1. The ends lost 4 bases at V and 4 bases at J; junction bases unmatched: 21. This CDR3 comprises 20 residues. In germline, CDR1 is SGHDN, CDR2 FVKESK. The CDR3 DNA reads as TGTGCCAGCAGCCGAGGGACAGGGGGTTGGCGGAGCGGGATTCGGTACGAGCAGTACTTC. This sequence encodes CASSRGTGGWRSGIRYEQYF.

The genes are TRBV15 and TRBJ1-4; D is unclear. V lost 1 base and J lost 1, with 7 bases in between. The CDR3 is made up of 15 amino acids. CDR1 is LNHNV, CDR2 YYDKDF, per germline (reference sequence). The CDR3 reads CATSRVRGTNEKLFF. CDR3 DNA: TGTGCCACCAGCAGAGTTCGGGGAACTAATGAAAAACTGTTTTTT.

This clone was counted only a few times. The sample carries other DNA sequences with the same CDR3. This chain links TRBV7-2 with TRBJ1-1; 7 nucleotides line up with TRBD1. CDR1 is SGHTA and CDR2 is FQGNSA in the germline V gene. Trimming took 3 bases from V and 0 from J; bases not matched to a gene: 1. The CDR3 is made up of 14 amino acids. CDR3 protein: CASSLGQLNTEAFF. DNA for the CDR3: TGTGCCAGCAGCTTGGGACAGCTGAACACTGAAGCTTTCTTT.

The rearrangement links TRBV7-8 to TRBJ1-4; 9 positions match TRBD1. The germline CDR1 and CDR2 sequences are SGHVS and FQNEAQ. CDR3 length: 15 residues. After removal of 5 bases from V and 7 bases from J, the junction contained 8 bases not matched to a gene. As DNA, the CDR3 is TGTGCCAGCAGCACCCGGGACAGGGATGTTGAAAAACTGTTTTTT. It encodes CASSTRDRDVEKLFF.

This chain links TRBV10-3 with TRBJ2-7; D is undetermined. The germline V gene encodes CDR1 ENHRY and CDR2 SYGVKD. V was trimmed by 2 bases and J by 4 bases, leaving 6 bases between them. CDR3 length: 12 residues. The CDR3 DNA follows: TGTGCCATCAGTGAGGTAGAGTACGAGCAGTACTTC. It specifies CAISEVEYEQYF.

This rearrangement joins TRBV5-4 to TRBJ2-1; D is unclear. Per the germline V gene, CDR1 is SGHNT and CDR2 is YYREEE (reference sequence). V gave up 3 bases and J gave up 9 bases, with 10 bases separating them. This CDR3 region has 12 residues. The CDR3 region is CASSSTSSEQFF. The DNA for the CDR3 is TGTGCCAGCAGCTCCACATCCAGTGAGCAGTTCTTC.

In its sample, this clone was seen once. The CDR3 nucleotides are TGTGCCGCCCGGGACAGGGGGCGCAATGAGCAGTTCTTC. Encoded protein: CAARDRGRNEQFF. This sequence joins TRBV15 and TRBJ2-1; TRBD1 agrees at 12 bases. Germline V CDR1 and CDR2: LNHNV, YYDKDF (reference sequence). The CDR3 runs 13 residues. The V gene end was trimmed by 11 bases and the J gene end by 6 bases; junction bases not matched to a gene: 5.